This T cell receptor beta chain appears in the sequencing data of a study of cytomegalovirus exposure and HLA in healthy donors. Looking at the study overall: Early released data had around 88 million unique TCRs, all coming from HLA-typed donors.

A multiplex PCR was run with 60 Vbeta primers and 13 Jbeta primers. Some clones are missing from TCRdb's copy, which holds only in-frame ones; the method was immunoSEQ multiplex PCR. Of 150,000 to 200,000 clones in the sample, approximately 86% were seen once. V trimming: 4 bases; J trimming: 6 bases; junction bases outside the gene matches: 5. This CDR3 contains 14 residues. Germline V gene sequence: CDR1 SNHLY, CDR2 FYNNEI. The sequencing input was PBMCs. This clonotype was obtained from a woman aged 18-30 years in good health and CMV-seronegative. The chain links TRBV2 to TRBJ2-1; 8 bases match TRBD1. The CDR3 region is CASSGQGAGNEQFF. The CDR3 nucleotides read TGTGCCAGCAGTGGCCAGGGGGCCGGCAATGAGCAGTTCTTC.